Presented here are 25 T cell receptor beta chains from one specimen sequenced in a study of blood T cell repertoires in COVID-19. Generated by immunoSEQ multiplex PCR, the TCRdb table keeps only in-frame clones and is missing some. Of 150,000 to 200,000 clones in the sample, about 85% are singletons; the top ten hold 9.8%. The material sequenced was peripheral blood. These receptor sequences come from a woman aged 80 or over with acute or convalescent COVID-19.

The CDR3 DNA reads as TGTGCCTGGAGTCAGGGAAATAGCAATCAGCCCCAGCATTTT. Residues: CAWSQGNSNQPQHF. The rearrangement links TRBV30 to TRBJ1-5, with a tentative D call TRBD1 (5 bases). The germline V gene has CDR1 GTSNPN and CDR2 SVGIG (reference sequence). V lost 2 bases, J lost 0 bases, and 8 bases lay in between. CDR3 size: 14 residues.

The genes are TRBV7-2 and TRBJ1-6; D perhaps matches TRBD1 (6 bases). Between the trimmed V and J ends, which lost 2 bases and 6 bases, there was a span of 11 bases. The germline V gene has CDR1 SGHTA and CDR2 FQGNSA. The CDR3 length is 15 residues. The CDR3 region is CASSLRTDPNSPLHF. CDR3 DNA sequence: TGTGCCAGCAGCTTAAGGACAGATCCTAATTCACCCCTCCACTTT.

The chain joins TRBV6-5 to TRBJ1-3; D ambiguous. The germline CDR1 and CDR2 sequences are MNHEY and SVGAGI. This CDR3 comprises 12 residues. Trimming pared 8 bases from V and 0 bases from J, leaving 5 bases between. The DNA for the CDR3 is TGTGCCAGCGTAGTCTCTGGAAACACCATATATTTT. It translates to CASVVSGNTIYF.

CDR3 sequence reads: CASSPPGGGGYTF. CDR3 bases: TGTGCCAGCAGCCCCCCAGGGGGCGGTGGCTACACCTTC. The chain has TRBV7-9 and TRBJ1-2, with TRBD1 matching over 8 bases. CDR3 size: 13 residues. Looked up from germline, CDR1 is SEHNR and CDR2 is FQNEAQ (reference sequence). Trimming took 5 bases from V and 7 from J; bases not matched to a gene: 6. Drawing the rest from reference TRBV7-9 and TRBJ1-2, the complete variable domain is DTGVSQNPRHKITKRGQNVTFRCDPISEHNRLYWYRQTLGQGPEFLTYFQNEAQLEKSRLLSDRFSAERPKGSFSTLEIQRTEQGDSAMYLCASSPPGGGGYTFGSGTRLTVV.

CDR3 nucleotides: TGTGCCAGCAGTATGGGGACTCCACAGGCCGCTGGCTACACCTTC. Amino acids: CASSMGTPQAAGYTF. The J gene is TRBJ1-2, the V gene TRBV6-5; D may be TRBD1 (5 bases). This CDR3 has 15 amino acids. The ends were cut back, 5 bases at V and 7 bases at J, with 20 bases in the middle. Germline V CDR1 and CDR2: MNHEY, SVGAGI.

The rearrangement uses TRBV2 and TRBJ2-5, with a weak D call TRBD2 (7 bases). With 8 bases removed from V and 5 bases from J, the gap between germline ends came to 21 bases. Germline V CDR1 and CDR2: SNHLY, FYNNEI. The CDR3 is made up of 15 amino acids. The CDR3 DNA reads TGTGCCAGCCGGGACACCTCACTAGCGCTGGAGACCCAGTACTTC. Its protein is CASRDTSLALETQYF. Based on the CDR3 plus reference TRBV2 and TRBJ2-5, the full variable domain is EPEVTQTPSHQVTQMGQEVILRCVPISNHLYFYWYRQILGQKVEFLVSFYNNEISEKSEIFDDQFSVERPDGSNFTLKIRSTKLEDSAMYFCASRDTSLALETQYFGPGTRLLVL.

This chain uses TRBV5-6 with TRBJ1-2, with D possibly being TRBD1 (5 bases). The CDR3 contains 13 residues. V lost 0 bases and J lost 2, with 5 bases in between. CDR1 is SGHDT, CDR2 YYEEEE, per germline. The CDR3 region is CASSLGQNYGYTF. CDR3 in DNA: TGTGCCAGCAGCTTGGGACAGAACTATGGCTACACCTTC. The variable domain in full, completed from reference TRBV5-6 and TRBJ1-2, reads DAGVTQSPTHLIKTRGQQVTLRCSPKSGHDTVSWYQQALGQGPQFIFQYYEEEERQRGNFPDRFSGHQFPNYSSELNVNALLLGDSALYLCASSLGQNYGYTFGSGTRLTVV.

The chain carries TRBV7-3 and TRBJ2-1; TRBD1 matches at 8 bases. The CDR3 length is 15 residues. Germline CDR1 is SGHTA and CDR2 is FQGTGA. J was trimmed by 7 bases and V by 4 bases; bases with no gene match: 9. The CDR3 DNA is TGTGCCAGCAGCTCCGGACAGGGCGATAGGAATGAGCAGTTCTTC. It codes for CASSSGQGDRNEQFF.

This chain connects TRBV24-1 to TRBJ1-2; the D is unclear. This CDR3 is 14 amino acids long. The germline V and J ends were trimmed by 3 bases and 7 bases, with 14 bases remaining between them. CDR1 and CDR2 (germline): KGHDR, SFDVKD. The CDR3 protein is CATSDRATAGGYTF. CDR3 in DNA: TGTGCCACCAGTGATCGTGCCACGGCGGGTGGCTACACCTTC.

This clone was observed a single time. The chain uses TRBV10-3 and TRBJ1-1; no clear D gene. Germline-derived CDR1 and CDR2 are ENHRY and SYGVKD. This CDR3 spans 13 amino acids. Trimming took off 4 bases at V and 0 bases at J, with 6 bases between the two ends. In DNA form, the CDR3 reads TGTGCCATCAGTGCGCGCGTGAACACTGAAGCTTTCTTT. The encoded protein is CAISARVNTEAFF.

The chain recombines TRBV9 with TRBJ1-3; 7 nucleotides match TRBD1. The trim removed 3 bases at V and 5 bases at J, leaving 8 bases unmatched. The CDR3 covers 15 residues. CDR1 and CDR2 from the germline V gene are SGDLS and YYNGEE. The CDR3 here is CASSGGRQGRNTIYF. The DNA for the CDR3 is TGTGCCAGCAGCGGGGGACGACAGGGCCGAAACACCATATATTTT.

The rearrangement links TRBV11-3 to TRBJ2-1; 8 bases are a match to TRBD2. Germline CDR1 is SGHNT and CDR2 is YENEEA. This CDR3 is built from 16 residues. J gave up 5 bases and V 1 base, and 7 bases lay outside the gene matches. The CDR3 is CASSLVRGGPHNEQFF. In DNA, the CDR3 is TGTGCCAGCAGCTTAGTTCGCGGGGGGCCACACAATGAGCAGTTCTTC.

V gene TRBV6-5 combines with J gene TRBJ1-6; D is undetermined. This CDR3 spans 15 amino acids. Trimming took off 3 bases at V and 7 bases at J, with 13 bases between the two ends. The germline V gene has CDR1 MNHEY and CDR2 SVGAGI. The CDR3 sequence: CASSYTRRGNSPLHF. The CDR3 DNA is TGTGCCAGCAGTTATACTCGAAGAGGAAATTCACCCCTCCACTTT.

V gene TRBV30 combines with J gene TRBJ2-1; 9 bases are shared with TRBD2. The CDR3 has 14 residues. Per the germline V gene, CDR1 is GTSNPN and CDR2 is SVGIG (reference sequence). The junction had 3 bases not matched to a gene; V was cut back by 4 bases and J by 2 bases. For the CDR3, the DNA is TGTGCCTGGACCGGGACTAGCCCCTACAATGAGCAGTTCTTC. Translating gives CAWTGTSPYNEQFF.

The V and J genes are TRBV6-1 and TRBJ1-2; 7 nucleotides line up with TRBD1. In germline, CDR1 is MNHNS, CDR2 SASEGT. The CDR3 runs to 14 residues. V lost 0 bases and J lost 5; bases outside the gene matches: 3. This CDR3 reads CASSEALTGYGYTF. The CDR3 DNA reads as TGTGCCAGCAGTGAAGCTTTGACAGGGTATGGCTACACCTTC.

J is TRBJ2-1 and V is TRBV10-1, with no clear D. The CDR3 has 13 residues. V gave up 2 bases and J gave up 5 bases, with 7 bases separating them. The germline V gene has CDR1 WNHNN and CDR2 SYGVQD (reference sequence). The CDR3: CASSERVDNEQFF. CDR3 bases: TGCGCCAGCAGTGAGCGGGTCGACAATGAGCAGTTCTTC.

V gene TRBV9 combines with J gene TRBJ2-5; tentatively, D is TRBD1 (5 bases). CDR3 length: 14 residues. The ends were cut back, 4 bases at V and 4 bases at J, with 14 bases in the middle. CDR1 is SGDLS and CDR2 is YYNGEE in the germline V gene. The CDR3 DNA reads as TGTGCCAGCAGCCCCAGTATCAGGGCAGAGACCCAGTACTTC. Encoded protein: CASSPSIRAETQYF.

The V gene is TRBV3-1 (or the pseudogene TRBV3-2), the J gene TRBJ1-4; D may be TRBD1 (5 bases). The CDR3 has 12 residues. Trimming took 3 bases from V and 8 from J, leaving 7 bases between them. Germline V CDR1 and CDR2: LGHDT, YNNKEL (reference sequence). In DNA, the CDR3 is TGTGCCAGCAGCCACAGGGTCGAAAAACTGTTTTTT. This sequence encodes CASSHRVEKLFF.

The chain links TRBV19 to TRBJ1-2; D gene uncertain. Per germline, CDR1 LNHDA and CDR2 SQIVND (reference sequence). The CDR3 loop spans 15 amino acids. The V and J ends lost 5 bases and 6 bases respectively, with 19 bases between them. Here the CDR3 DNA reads TGTGCCAGTAGTCCCCTCGCCCAGCAGGCGCATGGCTACACCTTC. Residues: CASSPLAQQAHGYTF.

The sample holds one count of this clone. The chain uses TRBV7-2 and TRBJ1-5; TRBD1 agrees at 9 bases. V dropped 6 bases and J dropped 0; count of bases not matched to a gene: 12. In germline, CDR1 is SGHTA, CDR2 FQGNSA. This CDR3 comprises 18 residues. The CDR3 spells CASRETPGTGYSNQPQHF. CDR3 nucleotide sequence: TGTGCCAGCAGAGAGACCCCGGGGACAGGGTATAGCAATCAGCCCCAGCATTTT. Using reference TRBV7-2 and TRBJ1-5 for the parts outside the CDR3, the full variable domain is GAGVSQSPSNKVTEKGKDVELRCDPISGHTALYWYRQSLGQGLEFLIYFQGNSAPDKSGLPSDRFSAERTGGSVSTLTIQRTQQEDSAVYLCASRETPGTGYSNQPQHFGDGTRLSIL.

Written as DNA, the CDR3 is TGCGCCAGCAGCGTGGGACTAGCTTCTGGGGCCAACGTCCTGACTTTC. This encodes CASSVGLASGANVLTF. The chain links TRBV5-1 to TRBJ2-6; 9 positions agree with TRBD2. Looked up from germline, CDR1 is SGHRS and CDR2 is YFSETQ. The CDR3 runs 16 residues. V shed 4 bases, J shed 1 base, and the junction held 3 bases outside the gene matches.

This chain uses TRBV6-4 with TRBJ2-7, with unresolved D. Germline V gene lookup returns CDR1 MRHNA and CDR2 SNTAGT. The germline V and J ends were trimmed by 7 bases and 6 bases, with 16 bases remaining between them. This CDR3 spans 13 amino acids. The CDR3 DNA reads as TGTGCCAGCATGACTCCTCTGGTAGGCGAGCAGTACTTC. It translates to CASMTPLVGEQYF.

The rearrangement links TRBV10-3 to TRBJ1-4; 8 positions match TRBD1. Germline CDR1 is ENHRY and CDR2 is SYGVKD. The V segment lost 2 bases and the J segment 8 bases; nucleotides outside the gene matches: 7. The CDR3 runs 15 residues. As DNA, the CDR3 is TGTGCCATCAGTGAGCCCGGACAGGGAAGCGAAAAACTGTTTTTT. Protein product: CAISEPGQGSEKLFF.

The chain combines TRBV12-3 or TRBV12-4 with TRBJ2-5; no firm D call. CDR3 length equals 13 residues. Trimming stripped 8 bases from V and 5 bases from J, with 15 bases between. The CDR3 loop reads CASSRPPRETQYF. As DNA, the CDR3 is TGTGCCAGCTCTCGTCCCCCTAGGGAGACCCAGTACTTC.

The CDR3 DNA follows: TGTGCCAGCAGTTATCTGACAGGGGGCAACACCGGGGAGCTGTTTTTT. Translated: CASSYLTGGNTGELFF. This chain connects TRBV6-2 or TRBV6-3 to TRBJ2-2; TRBD1 agrees at 10 bases. V was pared by 3 bases and J by 2 bases, with 3 bases of the junction left unmatched. The CDR3 runs 16 residues. CDR1 and CDR2 from the germline V gene are MNHEY and SVGEGT.